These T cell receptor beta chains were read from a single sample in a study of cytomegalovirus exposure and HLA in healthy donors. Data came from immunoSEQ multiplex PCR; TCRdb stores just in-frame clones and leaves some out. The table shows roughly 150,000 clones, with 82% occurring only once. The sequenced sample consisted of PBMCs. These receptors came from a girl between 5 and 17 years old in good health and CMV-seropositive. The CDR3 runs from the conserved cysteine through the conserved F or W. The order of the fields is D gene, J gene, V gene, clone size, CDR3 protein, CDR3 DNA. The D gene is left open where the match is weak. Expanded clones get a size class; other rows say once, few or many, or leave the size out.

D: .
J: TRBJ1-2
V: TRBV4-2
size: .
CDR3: CASSQGVSRGNYGYTF
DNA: TGTGCCAGCAGCCAAGGGGTCAGCCGAGGAAACTATGGCTACACCTTC

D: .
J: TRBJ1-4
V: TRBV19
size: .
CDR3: CASNHGSSNEKLFF
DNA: TGTGCCAGTAACCACGGGAGCTCTAATGAAAAACTGTTTTTT

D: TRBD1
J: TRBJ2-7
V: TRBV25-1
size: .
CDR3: CASTGQGTPSSYEQYF
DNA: TGTGCCAGCACCGGACAGGGGACTCCCAGCTCCTACGAGCAGTACTTC

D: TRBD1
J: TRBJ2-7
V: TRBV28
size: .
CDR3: CASSFEGQASSYEQYF
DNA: TGTGCCAGCAGTTTTGAGGGACAGGCTTCCTCCTACGAGCAGTACTTC

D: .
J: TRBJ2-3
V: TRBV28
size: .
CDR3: CASMRPLVWAQYF
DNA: TGTGCCAGCATGAGGCCCTTAGTGTGGGCGCAGTATTTT

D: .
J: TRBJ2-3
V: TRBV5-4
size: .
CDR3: CASSLIQGLTDTQYF
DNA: TGTGCCAGCAGCCTTATACAGGGCTTAACAGATACGCAGTATTTT

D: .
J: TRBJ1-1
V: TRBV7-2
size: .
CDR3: CASSLAHGGEAFF
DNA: TGTGCCAGCAGCTTAGCGCATGGAGGGGAAGCTTTCTTT

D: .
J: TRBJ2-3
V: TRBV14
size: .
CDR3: CASSQDTYRETDTQYF
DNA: TGTGCCAGCAGCCAAGATACATACAGGGAAACAGATACGCAGTATTTT

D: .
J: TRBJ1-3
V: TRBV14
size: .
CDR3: CASSHREFDARNTIYF
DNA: TGTGCCAGCAGCCATCGCGAATTCGATGCGCGAAACACCATATATTTT

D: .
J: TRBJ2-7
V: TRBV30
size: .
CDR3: CAWSVLGYEQYF
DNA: TGTGCCTGGAGTGTACTCGGCTACGAGCAGTACTTC

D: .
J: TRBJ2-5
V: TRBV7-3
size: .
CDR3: CASSLTVRGETQYF
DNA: TGTGCCAGCAGCTTAACGGTTCGAGGGGAGACCCAGTACTTC

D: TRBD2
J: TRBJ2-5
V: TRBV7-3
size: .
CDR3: CASSRGGEETQYF
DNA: TGTGCCAGCAGCCGCGGGGGGGAAGAGACCCAGTACTTC

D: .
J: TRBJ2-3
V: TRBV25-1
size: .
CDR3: CASSRTKGSDTQYF
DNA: TGTGCCAGCAGTCGGACTAAAGGGTCAGATACGCAGTATTTT

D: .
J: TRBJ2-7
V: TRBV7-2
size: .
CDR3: CASSLNGGSGVSYEQYF
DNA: TGTGCCAGCAGCTTAAATGGAGGGTCGGGGGTTTCCTACGAGCAGTACTTC

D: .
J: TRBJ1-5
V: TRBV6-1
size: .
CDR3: CASSEDEGFGRAQHF
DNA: TGTGCCAGCAGTGAAGATGAGGGTTTTGGCCGTGCCCAGCATTTT

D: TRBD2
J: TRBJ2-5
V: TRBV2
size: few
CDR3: CASSDLGLAGGREETQYF
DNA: TGTGCCAGCAGTGATCTGGGACTAGCGGGAGGCCGGGAAGAGACCCAGTACTTC

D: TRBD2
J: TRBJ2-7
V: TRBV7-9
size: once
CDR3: CASSLSGSSYEQYF
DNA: TGTGCCAGCAGCTTGAGCGGGAGCTCCTACGAGCAGTACTTC

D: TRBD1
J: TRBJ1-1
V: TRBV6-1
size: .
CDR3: CASRTGIAEAFF
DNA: TGTGCCAGCAGGACAGGGATCGCTGAAGCTTTCTTT

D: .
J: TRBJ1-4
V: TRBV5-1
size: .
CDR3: CASSLARGRVDEKLFF
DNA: TGCGCCAGCAGCTTGGCCCGGGGAAGAGTTGATGAAAAACTGTTTTTT

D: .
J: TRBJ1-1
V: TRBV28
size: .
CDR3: CASSRRGGWGTEAFF
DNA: TGTGCCAGCAGTCGACGGGGGGGCTGGGGCACTGAAGCTTTCTTT

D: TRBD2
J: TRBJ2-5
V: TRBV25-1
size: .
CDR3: CASSGRGETQYF
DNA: TGTGCCAGCAGCGGGAGGGGAGAGACCCAGTACTTC

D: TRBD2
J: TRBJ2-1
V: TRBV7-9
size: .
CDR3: CSSSLGTSGSGNEQFF
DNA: TGTTCCAGCAGCCTCGGGACTAGCGGGAGTGGCAATGAGCAGTTCTTC

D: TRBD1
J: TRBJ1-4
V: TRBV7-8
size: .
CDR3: CASSRTGDEKLFF
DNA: TGTGCCAGCAGCCGGACAGGCGATGAAAAACTGTTTTTT

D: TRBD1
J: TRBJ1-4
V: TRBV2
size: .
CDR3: CASSRQGFRANEKLFF
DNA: TGTGCCAGCAGTCGACAGGGTTTTAGGGCTAATGAAAAACTGTTTTTT

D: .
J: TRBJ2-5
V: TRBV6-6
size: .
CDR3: CASRTAGGGVQETQYF
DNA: TGTGCCAGCAGAACCGCTGGAGGGGGGGTCCAAGAGACCCAGTACTTC

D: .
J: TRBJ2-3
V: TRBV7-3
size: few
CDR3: CASSFGQSTDTQYF
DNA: TGTGCCAGCAGCTTTGGGCAGAGCACAGATACGCAGTATTTT

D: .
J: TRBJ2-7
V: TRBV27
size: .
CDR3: CASSWGDSYEQYF
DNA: TGTGCCAGCAGTTGGGGCGACTCCTACGAGCAGTACTTC

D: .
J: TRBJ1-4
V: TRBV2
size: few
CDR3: CASSEASSRGEKLFF
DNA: TGTGCCAGCAGTGAAGCTAGCTCAAGGGGTGAAAAACTGTTTTTT

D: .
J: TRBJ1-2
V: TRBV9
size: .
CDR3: CASSVDSPRGGYTF
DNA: TGTGCCAGCAGCGTAGATTCCCCCCGGGGAGGCTACACCTTC

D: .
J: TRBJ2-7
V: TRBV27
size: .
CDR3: CASSLYSRDSEQYF
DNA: TGTGCCAGCAGTTTATACTCGCGGGATAGCGAGCAGTACTTC

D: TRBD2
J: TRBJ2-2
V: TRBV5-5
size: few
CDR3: CASSWRGGSNTGELFF
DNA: TGTGCCAGCAGCTGGCGGGGCGGGAGCAACACCGGGGAGCTGTTTTTT

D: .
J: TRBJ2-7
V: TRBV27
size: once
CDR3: CASSLSGTGSYEQYF
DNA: TGTGCCAGCAGTTTATCCGGGACTGGCTCCTACGAGCAGTACTTC

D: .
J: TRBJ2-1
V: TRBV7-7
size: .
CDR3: CASSNRAYNEQFF
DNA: TGTGCTAGCAGCAACAGGGCCTACAATGAGCAGTTCTTC

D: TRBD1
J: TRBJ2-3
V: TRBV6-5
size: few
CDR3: CASSVGQGVTDTQYF
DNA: TGTGCCAGCAGTGTAGGACAGGGAGTCACAGATACGCAGTATTTT

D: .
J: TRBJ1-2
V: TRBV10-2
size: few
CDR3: CASSEVGVTYGYTF
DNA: TGCGCCAGCAGTGAGGTAGGAGTTACCTATGGCTACACCTTC

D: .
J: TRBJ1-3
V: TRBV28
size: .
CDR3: CASTFTGPTGNTIYF
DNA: TGTGCCAGCACCTTTACAGGGCCAACTGGAAACACCATATATTTT

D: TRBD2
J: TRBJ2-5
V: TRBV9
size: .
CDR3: CASSAGLAGQETQYF
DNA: TGTGCCAGCAGCGCGGGACTAGCGGGTCAAGAGACCCAGTACTTC

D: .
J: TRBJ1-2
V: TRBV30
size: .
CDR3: CAWSAGGGSQGNYGYTF
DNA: TGTGCCTGGAGTGCGGGGGGCGGATCCCAAGGGAACTATGGCTACACCTTC

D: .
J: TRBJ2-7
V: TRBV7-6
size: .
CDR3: CASSLGQGISYEQYF
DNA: TGTGCCAGCAGCTTAGGTCAGGGGATCTCCTACGAGCAGTACTTC

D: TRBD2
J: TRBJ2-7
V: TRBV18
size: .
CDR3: CASSPTLAGETYEQYF
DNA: TGTGCCAGCTCACCAACACTAGCGGGGGAAACCTACGAGCAGTACTTC

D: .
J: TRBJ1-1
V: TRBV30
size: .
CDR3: CTWTRQRNTEAFF
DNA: TGTACCTGGACGCGGCAGAGGAACACTGAAGCTTTCTTT

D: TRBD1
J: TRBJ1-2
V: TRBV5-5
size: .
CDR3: CASSLAGQAYGYTF
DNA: TGTGCCAGCAGCTTGGCGGGACAGGCTTATGGCTACACCTTC

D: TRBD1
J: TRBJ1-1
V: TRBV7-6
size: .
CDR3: CASSSSSGGTEAFF
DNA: TGTGCCAGCAGCTCGTCTTCAGGGGGCACTGAAGCTTTCTTT

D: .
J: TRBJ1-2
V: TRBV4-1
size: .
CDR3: CASSQIIQGNGYTF
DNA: TGCGCCAGCAGCCAAATAATACAGGGAAATGGCTACACCTTC

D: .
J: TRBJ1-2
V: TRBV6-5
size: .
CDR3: CASSYEGNYGYTF
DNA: TGTGCCAGCAGTTACGAGGGAAACTATGGCTACACCTTC

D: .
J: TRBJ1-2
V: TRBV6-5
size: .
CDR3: CASSYSSGNNYGYTF
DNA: TGTGCCAGCAGTTACTCGTCCGGGAATAACTATGGCTACACCTTC

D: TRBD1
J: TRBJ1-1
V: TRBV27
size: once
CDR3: CASKGTENTEAFF
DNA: TGTGCCAGCAAGGGGACAGAGAACACTGAAGCTTTCTTT

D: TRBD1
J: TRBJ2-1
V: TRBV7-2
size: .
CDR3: CASSLVSTGIGNEQFF
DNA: TGTGCCAGCAGCTTAGTCTCGACAGGGATAGGCAATGAGCAGTTCTTC

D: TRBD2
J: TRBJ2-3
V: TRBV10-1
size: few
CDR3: CASRSGETVGDTQYF
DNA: TGCGCCAGCAGGAGCGGGGAAACGGTTGGAGATACGCAGTATTTT

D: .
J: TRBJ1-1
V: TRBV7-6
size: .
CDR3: CASSPQVGFGTEAFF
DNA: TGTGCCAGCAGCCCTCAGGTGGGCTTTGGGACTGAAGCTTTCTTT

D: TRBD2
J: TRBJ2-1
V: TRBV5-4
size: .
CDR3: CATSGSDNEQFF
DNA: TGTGCCACTAGCGGGAGCGACAATGAGCAGTTCTTC

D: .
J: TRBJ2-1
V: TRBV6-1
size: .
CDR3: CASSEWPNNEQFF
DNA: TGTGCCAGCAGTGAGTGGCCGAACAATGAGCAGTTCTTC

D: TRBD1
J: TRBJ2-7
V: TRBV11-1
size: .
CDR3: CASSLEGQSSYEQYF
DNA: TGTGCCAGCAGCTTAGAGGGACAGAGCTCCTACGAGCAGTACTTC

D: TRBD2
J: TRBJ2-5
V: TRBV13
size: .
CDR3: CASSPRLAGETQYF
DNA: TGTGCCAGCAGCCCGAGACTAGCGGGGGAGACCCAGTACTTC

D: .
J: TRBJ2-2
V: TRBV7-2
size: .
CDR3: CASSLADSRPNTGELFF
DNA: TGTGCCAGCAGCTTAGCCGACTCCAGACCGAACACCGGGGAGCTGTTTTTT

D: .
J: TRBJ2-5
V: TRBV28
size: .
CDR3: CASSFQPNRMEETQYF
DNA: TGTGCCAGCAGTTTCCAACCAAACAGAATGGAAGAGACCCAGTACTTC

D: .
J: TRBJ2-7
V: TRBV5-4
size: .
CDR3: CASSLWGRYPYEQYF
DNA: TGTGCCAGCAGCTTGTGGGGGAGGTACCCCTACGAGCAGTACTTC

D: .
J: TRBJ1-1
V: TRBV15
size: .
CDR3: CATSREGRGFEAFF
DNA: TGTGCCACCAGCAGAGAGGGCCGGGGATTCGAAGCTTTCTTT

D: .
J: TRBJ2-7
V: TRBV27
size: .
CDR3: CASSRIPDSSYEQYF
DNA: TGTGCCAGCAGCCGAATTCCCGACAGCTCCTACGAGCAGTACTTC

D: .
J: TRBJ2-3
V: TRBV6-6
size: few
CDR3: CASSPRPGQRTDTQYF
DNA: TGTGCCAGCAGCCCCCGCCCAGGACAGCGCACAGATACGCAGTATTTT